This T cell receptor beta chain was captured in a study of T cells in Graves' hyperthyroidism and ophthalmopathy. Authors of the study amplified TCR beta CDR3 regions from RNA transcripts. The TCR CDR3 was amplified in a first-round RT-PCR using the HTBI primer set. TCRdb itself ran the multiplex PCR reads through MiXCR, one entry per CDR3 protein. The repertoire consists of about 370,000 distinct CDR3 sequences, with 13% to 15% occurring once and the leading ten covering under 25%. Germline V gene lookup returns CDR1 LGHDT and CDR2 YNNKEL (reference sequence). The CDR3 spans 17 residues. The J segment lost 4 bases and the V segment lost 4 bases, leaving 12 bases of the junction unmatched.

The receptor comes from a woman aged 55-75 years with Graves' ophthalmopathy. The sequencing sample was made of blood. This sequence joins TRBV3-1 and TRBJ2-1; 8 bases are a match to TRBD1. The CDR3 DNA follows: TGTGCCAGCAGCCGAGGGGGACAGGTCACACTTTACAATGAGCAGTTCTTC. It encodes CASSRGGQVTLYNEQFF.